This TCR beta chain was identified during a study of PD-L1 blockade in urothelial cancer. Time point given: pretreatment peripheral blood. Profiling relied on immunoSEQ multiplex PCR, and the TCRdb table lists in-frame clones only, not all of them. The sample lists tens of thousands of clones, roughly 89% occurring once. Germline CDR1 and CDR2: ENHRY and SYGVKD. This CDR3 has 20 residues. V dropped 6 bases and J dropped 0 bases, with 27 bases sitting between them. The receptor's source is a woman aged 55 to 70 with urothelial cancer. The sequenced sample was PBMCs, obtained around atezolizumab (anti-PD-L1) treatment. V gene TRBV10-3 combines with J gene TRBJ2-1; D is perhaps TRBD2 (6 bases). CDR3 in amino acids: CAIRARLDPSSYPSYNEQFF. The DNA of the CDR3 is TGTGCCATCAGGGCGAGACTAGACCCAAGTAGCTATCCCTCCTACAATGAGCAGTTCTTC.